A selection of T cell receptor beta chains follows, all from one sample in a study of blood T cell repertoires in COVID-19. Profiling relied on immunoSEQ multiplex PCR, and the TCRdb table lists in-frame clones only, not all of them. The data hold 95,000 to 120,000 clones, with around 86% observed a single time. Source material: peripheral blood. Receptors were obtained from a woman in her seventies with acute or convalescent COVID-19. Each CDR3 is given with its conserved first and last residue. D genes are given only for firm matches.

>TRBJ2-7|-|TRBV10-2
CASTGTPAGEQYF
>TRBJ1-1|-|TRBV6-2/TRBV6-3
CASSYPGGQGWNTEAFF
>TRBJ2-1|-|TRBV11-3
CASSATGVYNEQFF
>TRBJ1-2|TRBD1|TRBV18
CASSPLSQGANYGYTF
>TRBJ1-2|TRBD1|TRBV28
CASTGTGHHYTF
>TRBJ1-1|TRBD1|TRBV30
CAWNRGLNTEAFF
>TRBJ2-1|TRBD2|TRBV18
CASSPGLENEQFF
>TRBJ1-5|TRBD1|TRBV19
CASSRGPLRLYQPQHF
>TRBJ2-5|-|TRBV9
CASSVEAGLETQYF
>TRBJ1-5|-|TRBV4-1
CASSQERTGGPQHF